This TCR beta chain came from a study of CD8 T cells in ankylosing spondylitis. Study outcomes and limitations: CD8+ disease-linked clones were present at relatively low frequencies in blood. Several highly homologous variants made up a TCR beta motif, and this motif appeared characteristic of ankylosing spondylitis blood. Within matched ankylosing spondylitis synovial fluid, disease-linked clones were reportedly significantly enriched.

As regards this clonotype: The target antigen is unknown.

V was trimmed by 6 bases and J by 6 bases, leaving 11 bases between them. The germline V gene has CDR1 MNHEY and CDR2 SVGEGT. The CDR3 runs to 12 residues. Making the TCR beta libraries involved quantitative 5'-RACE with molecular barcodes. TCRdb re-analysed the 5' RACE reads in MiXCR, keeping a single row per CDR3 protein. The sample yields about 240,000 distinct CDR3 sequences, 8.6% seen once. The receptor comes from a male donor with ankylosing spondylitis or in good health (not recorded which). The V and J genes are TRBV6-2 or TRBV6-3 and TRBJ2-5; D remains ambiguous. The sequenced material came from blood, either unsorted or a sorted T cell fraction (not recorded which). CDR3 loop: CASSPVGQTQYF. The CDR3 DNA reads as TGTGCCAGCAGCCCCGTCGGGCAGACCCAGTACTTC.